This T cell receptor beta chain was documented in a study of blood T cell repertoires in COVID-19 (TCRdb year 2020). About the study as a whole: Collaborator samples came from the United States, Italy and Spain and covered acute and convalescent phases of COVID-19. Where available, HLA class I and class II types were taken from metadata supplied by the sample provider and were not determined by assay-based typing. Nearly every sample came with metadata listing a de-identified subject ID, COVID-19 status, age in years and sex. A freely available public database, intended as a resource for researchers studying the immune response to SARS-CoV-2, is where the repertoires were released. The material from the prospective study consisted of cDNA or gDNA derived from T cells, B-cell-depleted T cells, or PBMCs. Subjects who had been exposed to COVID-19, were actively infected with it, or had recovered from it provided the deeply sampled blood TCRbeta repertoires that made up the dataset. The samples were drawn from two sources: the first 160 participants of the ongoing ImmuneRACE study, and fewer than 1,500 subjects contributed by 6 global collaborators.

The CDR3 contains 14 residues, cysteine and phenylalanine counted. CDR3 DNA is the only sequence kept; it has 42 bases, read in frame from the first base. V is reduced by 3 bases and J by 0 bases, leaving a spacing of 9 bases between them. The germline V gene encodes CDR1 DFQATT and CDR2 SNEGSKA (reference sequence). What the study reported, not specific to this receptor: The amount of clinical and demographic metadata varied by source and participant and was provided uncurated.

Note on this clone: It lacks a known antigen. No quality values exist for individual bases; no much larger clone is one base distant.

TCRbeta CDR3 regions were amplified from genomic DNA by means of the immunoSEQ Assay, a bias-controlled multiplex PCR. The source study handled its data this way. Within the assay, amplification of reference gene primers was used to estimate how many nucleated cells each sample contained. To quantify the absolute abundance of each unique TCRbeta CDR3 rearrangement, sequence reads were collapsed and filtered. Productive Simpson clonality was computed per sample as the square root of Simpson's diversity index over productive rearrangements. TCRdb retrieved this table from immuneACCESS and kept in-frame rearrangements only. Not all clones are present; in checked studies, unresolved V genes account for under half, and no reason is known for the remainder. V and J calls plus clone size are reproduced from that table; the DNA served to infer D and trimming. The sample yields 120,000 or so clones; roughly 85% were counted once. Roughly 25% of the sample comes from the top ten.

The collaborating institutions used their own protocols to collect whole blood in K2EDTA tubes. For TCRbeta analysis, collaborators shipped samples in one of three forms: frozen whole blood, isolated PBMCs, or DNA extracted from either of those sample types. The specimen sequenced was peripheral blood. The receptor's source is a human donor in a cohort sampled during active COVID-19. Rearrangement joined TRBV20-1 to TRBJ1-5, with the D gene not confidently named. The CDR3 has the sequence CSASYGYSNQPQHF. The base sequence is TGCAGTGCTAGTTACGGGTATAGCAATCAGCCCCAGCATTTT.